The 21 T cell receptor beta chains given below trace back to one sample, sequenced in a study of cytomegalovirus exposure and HLA in healthy donors. PCR primers comprised 60 Vbeta and 13 Jbeta primers. The repertoire was sequenced with immunoSEQ multiplex PCR; TCRdb's copy has only in-frame clones and lacks some. The sample yields about 180,000 clones, approximately 80% seen once. Input material: PBMCs. The receptors originated from a male donor in good health and CMV-seronegative.

V usage is TRBV30 and J usage is TRBJ2-7; D possibly corresponds to TRBD2 (5 bases). There are 14 residues in the CDR3. Germline V lookup: CDR1 GTSNPN, CDR2 SVGIG (reference sequence). V was trimmed by 5 bases and J by 2 bases, leaving 16 bases between them. CDR3 region: CAWGRASCTYEQYF. In DNA form, the CDR3 reads TGTGCCTGGGGACGGGCTAGCTGTACCTACGAGCAGTACTTC.

V and J are TRBV5-1 and TRBJ2-3; a weak D match, TRBD1 (6 bases). The CDR3 spans 14 residues. Germline V gives CDR1 SGHRS, CDR2 YFSETQ. Trimming took 1 base from V and 3 from J, leaving 9 bases between them. The CDR3 nucleotides read TGCGCCAGCAGCTTGAGCACAGGGACAGATACGCAGTATTTT. Its protein is CASSLSTGTDTQYF.

The rearrangement joins TRBV7-3 to TRBJ2-1; weak D call: TRBD2 (6 bases). The CDR3 totals 15 residues. V was pared by 5 bases and J by 4 bases, with 15 bases between. In germline, CDR1 is SGHTA, CDR2 FQGTGA. CDR3 in amino acids: CASSGGIDSYNEQFF. Written as DNA, the CDR3 is TGTGCCAGCAGCGGCGGGATCGACAGTTACAATGAGCAGTTCTTC.

The chain uses TRBV7-8 and TRBJ2-7; 8 bases match TRBD2. The CDR3 loop spans 15 amino acids. Trimming at V came to 1 base and at J to 6 bases, leaving 8 bases not matched to a gene. The germline V gene has CDR1 SGHVS and CDR2 FQNEAQ. CDR3: CASSLVVAGRGEQYF. The CDR3 bases are TGTGCCAGCAGCTTAGTTGTAGCGGGGAGAGGCGAGCAGTACTTC. The entire variable domain, with the rest obtained from reference TRBV7-8 and TRBJ2-7, is as follows: GAGVSQSPRYKVAKRGQDVALRCDPISGHVSLFWYQQALGQGPEFLTYFQNEAQLDKSGLPSDRFFAERPEGSVSTLKIQRTQQEDSAVYLCASSLVVAGRGEQYFGPGTRLTVT.

The J gene is TRBJ2-6, the V gene TRBV4-2, with a weak D call TRBD2 (5 bases). Trimming removed 6 bases at V and 0 bases at J, with 15 bases between. The CDR3 covers 17 residues. Looked up from germline, CDR1 is LGHNA and CDR2 is YNFKEQ. This chain's CDR3 is CASRALLARSGANVLTF. CDR3 bases: TGTGCCAGCAGGGCCCTCCTAGCCCGCTCTGGGGCCAACGTCCTGACTTTC.

The chain uses TRBV5-8 and TRBJ2-3, with 10 bases lining up with TRBD2. This CDR3 comprises 18 residues. CDR1 and CDR2 (germline): SGHTS, YDEGEE. After removal of 0 bases from V and 0 bases from J, the junction contained 7 bases not matched to a gene. The CDR3 DNA is TGTGCCAGCAGCTTGGTGCTAGGACTAGCGGTTAGCACAGATACGCAGTATTTT. Its protein is CASSLVLGLAVSTDTQYF.

This chain links TRBV7-9 with TRBJ1-4; 8 positions agree with TRBD1. CDR1 is SEHNR, CDR2 FQNEAQ, per germline (reference sequence). CDR3 size: 14 residues. The V segment lost 4 bases and the J segment 5 bases; nucleotides outside the gene matches: 3. The CDR3 coding sequence is TGTGCCAGCAGCTCGGGACAGGCGAATGAAAAACTGTTTTTT. This encodes CASSSGQANEKLFF. The full variable domain, rest sourced from reference TRBV7-9 and TRBJ1-4, is DTGVSQNPRHKITKRGQNVTFRCDPISEHNRLYWYRQTLGQGPEFLTYFQNEAQLEKSRLLSDRFSAERPKGSFSTLEIQRTEQGDSAMYLCASSSGQANEKLFFGSGTQLSVL.

The chain carries TRBV27 and TRBJ1-5; D not resolved. Trimming took 6 bases from V and 0 from J, leaving 9 bases between them. CDR3 size: 14 residues. Germline CDR1 and CDR2: MNHEY and SMNVEV (reference sequence). DNA of the CDR3: TGTGCCAGCAGAGAAACAGCTAGCAATCAGCCCCAGCATTTT. It yields the protein CASRETASNQPQHF.

The rearrangement joins TRBV5-1 to TRBJ2-1, with 7 bases that match TRBD1. The trim removed 4 bases at V and 1 base at J, leaving 8 bases unmatched. Looked up from germline, CDR1 is SGHRS and CDR2 is YFSETQ. The CDR3 runs to 16 residues. CDR3 loop: CASSETYRGSYNEQFF. The CDR3 DNA reads as TGCGCCAGCAGCGAGACCTACAGGGGTTCCTACAATGAGCAGTTCTTC.

This chain connects TRBV5-1 to TRBJ2-5, with 15 bases matching TRBD2. The CDR3 totals 18 residues. Per germline, CDR1 SGHRS and CDR2 YFSETQ. Trimming took 2 bases from V and 3 from J; bases not matched to a gene: 8. The CDR3 loop is CASSLRTSGRAGEETQYF. The CDR3 DNA follows: TGCGCCAGCAGCTTACGGACTAGCGGGAGGGCCGGGGAAGAGACCCAGTACTTC.

The chain employs TRBV6-5 and TRBJ1-3; a weak D match, TRBD1 (6 bases). V lost 6 bases and J 7 bases, leaving 19 bases between the germline ends. Germline V gene sequence: CDR1 MNHEY, CDR2 SVGAGI. The CDR3 covers 15 residues. CDR3 sequence reads: CASRLTGTQGNTIYF. CDR3 nucleotide sequence: TGTGCCAGCAGACTCACCGGGACCCAGGGGAACACCATATATTTT.

This clone was seen only once. The chain carries TRBV10-3 and TRBJ2-1; 9 bases are a match to TRBD1. The V gene's germline CDR1 is ENHRY and CDR2 SYGVKD. This CDR3 region has 16 residues. V trimming: 2 bases; J trimming: 8 bases; junction bases outside the gene matches: 10. CDR3 in DNA: TGTGCCATCAGTGAGACAGCGGGACAGGGAAATGATGAGCAGTTCTTC. Translation gives CAISETAGQGNDEQFF.

The chain carries TRBV15 and TRBJ1-4; tentatively, D is TRBD1 (5 bases). Germline V lookup: CDR1 LNHNV, CDR2 YYDKDF (reference sequence). The V gene lost 5 bases and the J gene lost 4 bases, with 11 bases spanning the gap. CDR3 size: 14 residues. CDR3 loop: CATSEDSFNEKLFF. DNA for the CDR3: TGTGCCACCAGCGAAGACAGCTTTAATGAAAAACTGTTTTTT.

The rearrangement links TRBV28 to TRBJ2-7; 8 bases fit TRBD2. Germline CDR1 is MDHEN and CDR2 is SYDVKM. The CDR3 spans 14 residues. Trimming removed 2 bases from V and 5 bases from J; junction bases left unmatched: 5. CDR3 protein: CASSLTGGGDEQYF. The DNA for the CDR3 is TGTGCCAGCAGTTTAACGGGGGGGGGAGACGAGCAGTACTTC.

DNA of the CDR3: TGCGCCAGCAGCCCGGGGGGACAGGGGGCCTATGGCTACACCTTC. Translating it yields CASSPGGQGAYGYTF. The rearrangement links TRBV5-1 to TRBJ1-2; the match to TRBD1 covers 12 bases. J lost 4 bases, V lost 4 bases, and 5 bases had no gene match. This CDR3 comprises 15 residues. Germline V lookup: CDR1 SGHRS, CDR2 YFSETQ.

This clone was observed a handful of times. The chain joins TRBV5-6 to TRBJ1-5; TRBD1 is a possible D gene (5 bases). Trimming cost V 1 base and J 4 bases, with 12 bases left between them. Per the germline V gene, CDR1 is SGHDT and CDR2 is YYEEEE. The length of the CDR3 is 15 residues. CDR3 nucleotides: TGTGCCAGCAGCTTGAAAGTCGGGGGGAATCAGCCCCAGCATTTT. This codes for CASSLKVGGNQPQHF.

The chain couples TRBV30 to TRBJ2-3; 9 positions match TRBD1. The length of the CDR3 is 15 residues. The V gene end was trimmed by 3 bases and the J gene end by 0 bases; junction bases not matched to a gene: 4. Germline V gene sequence: CDR1 GTSNPN, CDR2 SVGIG (reference sequence). The CDR3 reads CAWSLGQGSTDTQYF. CDR3 DNA: TGTGCCTGGAGCCTAGGACAGGGGAGCACAGATACGCAGTATTTT.

In this sample, this clone turned up a few times. The chain carries TRBV19 and TRBJ1-5, with 9 bases identical to TRBD1. This CDR3 region has 17 residues. Germline loops: CDR1 LNHDA, CDR2 SQIVND (reference sequence). V shed 4 bases, J shed 3 bases, and the junction held 10 bases outside the gene matches. CDR3 DNA sequence: TGTGCCAGTAGTACCTTCCCCCGGGACAGGGTCAATCAGCCCCAGCATTTT. Translating it yields CASSTFPRDRVNQPQHF.

The rearrangement joins TRBV5-6 to TRBJ1-2; 7 bases align to TRBD1. With V trimmed by 3 bases and J by 8 bases, 10 bases remained unmatched. CDR3 size: 14 residues. Germline CDR1 and CDR2: SGHDT and YYEEEE. The CDR3 sequence: CASSWEPTGNGYTF. For the CDR3, the DNA is TGTGCCAGCAGCTGGGAACCGACAGGGAACGGCTACACCTTC. Variable domain in full (rest from reference TRBV5-6 and TRBJ1-2): DAGVTQSPTHLIKTRGQQVTLRCSPKSGHDTVSWYQQALGQGPQFIFQYYEEEERQRGNFPDRFSGHQFPNYSSELNVNALLLGDSALYLCASSWEPTGNGYTFGSGTRLTVV.

This clone appeared a single time. CDR3 sequence reads: CASSLLAGGQYNEQFF. The CDR3 nucleotides read TGTGCCAGCAGCTTGCTAGCGGGAGGCCAGTACAATGAGCAGTTCTTC. The chain links TRBV5-6 to TRBJ2-1; 11 nucleotides match TRBD2. This CDR3 comprises 16 residues. Per the germline V gene, CDR1 is SGHDT and CDR2 is YYEEEE. J lost 4 bases, V lost 1 base, and 4 bases had no gene match.

V gene TRBV7-6 combines with J gene TRBJ2-6, with a weak D call TRBD2 (5 bases). The CDR3 is 15 residues long. The V end was cut by 3 bases, the J end by 0 bases, with 6 bases between. The V gene's germline CDR1 is SGHVS and CDR2 FNYEAQ. The CDR3 reads CASSLGSSGANVLTF. CDR3 nucleotide sequence: TGTGCCAGCAGCTTGGGGAGCTCTGGGGCCAACGTCCTGACTTTC.